The rows below give T cell receptor beta chains drawn from one sample of a study of blood T cell repertoires in COVID-19. The data were produced by immunoSEQ multiplex PCR, yet TCRdb's version contains in-frame clones alone and is incomplete. Among around 310,000 clones, approximately 92% were seen once, and the ten largest hold approximately 6.8%. Sequencing was carried out using peripheral blood. The receptors derive from a woman in her twenties or thirties with COVID-19, enrolled during active disease. Each CDR3 is given with its conserved first and last residue. A D gene is named only where the DNA matches it firmly. Some rows have no size entry. The others give once, few or many, or a class for an expanded clone.

V	J	size	D	CDR3	DNA
TRBV25-1	TRBJ2-2	-	TRBD1	CASTQGANTGELFF	TGTGCCAGCACACAGGGGGCAAACACCGGGGAGCTGTTTTTT
TRBV30	TRBJ1-2	-	TRBD1	CAWSPRTGSSYGYTF	TGTGCCTGGAGTCCAAGGACAGGGAGTAGCTATGGCTACACCTTC
TRBV30	TRBJ1-5	-	TRBD1	CAWSEMTGSNQPQHF	TGTGCCTGGAGTGAGATGACAGGGAGCAATCAGCCCCAGCATTTT
TRBV6-2/TRBV6-3	TRBJ1-4	-	-	CASSYPRVNEKLFF	TGTGCCAGCAGTTATCCCCGAGTGAATGAAAAACTGTTTTTT
TRBV10-3	TRBJ2-2	-	-	CAISESGVAGELFF	TGTGCCATCAGTGAGTCGGGAGTTGCCGGGGAGCTGTTTTTT
TRBV6-6	TRBJ2-7	-	TRBD2	CASSYLGRGLEQYF	TGTGCCAGCAGTTATCTAGGGAGGGGTCTCGAGCAGTACTTC
TRBV9	TRBJ2-5	-	TRBD2	CASSGRSGSETQYF	TGTGCCAGCAGCGGCCGTAGCGGGAGCGAGACCCAGTACTTC
TRBV14	TRBJ1-2	-	-	CASSQDRGNYGYTF	TGTGCCAGCAGCCAAGACAGGGGAAACTATGGCTACACCTTC
TRBV10-3	TRBJ2-5	once	-	CASADRQFQETQYF	TGTGCCTCAGCCGACAGGCAATTCCAAGAGACCCAGTACTTC
TRBV6-5	TRBJ2-3	-	-	CASSSPGLPSVHTQYF	TGTGCCAGCAGTTCTCCGGGACTGCCTTCAGTACATACGCAGTATTTT
TRBV12-5	TRBJ1-1	-	-	CASGLAGGTEAFF	TGTGCTAGTGGTTTGGCCGGGGGCACTGAAGCTTTCTTT
TRBV7-9	TRBJ2-7	once	TRBD1	CASSLRDSLGYEQYF	TGTGCCAGCAGCCTCCGGGACAGTCTGGGCTACGAGCAGTACTTC
TRBV18	TRBJ2-3	-	-	CASSPQVRTTTDTQYF	TGTGCCAGCTCACCACAGGTTAGGACTACCACAGATACGCAGTATTTT
TRBV12-3/TRBV12-4	TRBJ1-1	-	-	CASTLPGNTEAFF	TGTGCCAGCACCCTTCCAGGGAACACTGAAGCTTTCTTT
TRBV20-1	TRBJ2-3	-	TRBD1	CSASEDRGPYTDTQYF	TGCAGTGCTAGTGAGGACAGGGGACCTTACACAGATACGCAGTATTTT
TRBV24-1	TRBJ2-1	-	-	CATSDFGSASYNEQFF	TGTGCCACCAGTGATTTTGGGAGTGCGTCCTACAATGAGCAGTTCTTC
TRBV15	TRBJ2-3	-	TRBD2	CATSRDSLAGITDTQYF	TGTGCCACCAGCAGAGATTCGCTAGCGGGAATCACAGATACGCAGTATTTT
TRBV2	TRBJ1-5	-	TRBD1	CASRAGQGYQPQHF	TGTGCCAGCAGGGCGGGACAGGGATATCAGCCCCAGCATTTT
TRBV11-2	TRBJ2-2	-	-	CASSLVASGELFF	TGTGCCAGCAGCTTAGTGGCTTCCGGGGAGCTGTTTTTT
TRBV5-8	TRBJ1-2	-	-	CASSPESGHQIYGYTF	TGTGCCAGCAGCCCCGAGTCGGGACACCAAATCTATGGCTACACCTTC
TRBV29-1	TRBJ2-7	-	TRBD2	CSVEDRSGRPTGSYEQYF	TGCAGCGTTGAAGACCGAAGCGGGAGACCTACGGGGTCCTACGAGCAGTACTTC
TRBV14	TRBJ2-1	-	-	CASSPLGAGDVREQFF	TGTGCCAGCAGCCCGTTGGGGGCGGGAGACGTCCGAGAGCAGTTCTTC
TRBV6-6	TRBJ1-2	-	-	CASSYREDGYTF	TGTGCCAGCAGTTACAGGGAGGATGGCTACACCTTC
TRBV7-6	TRBJ2-3	-	TRBD1	CASSKQGAFTDTQYF	TGTGCCAGCAGCAAACAGGGGGCTTTCACAGATACGCAGTATTTT
TRBV28	TRBJ2-1	-	TRBD1	CASSLGHRGNEQFF	TGTGCCAGCAGTTTAGGACACAGGGGGAATGAGCAGTTCTTC
TRBV5-6	TRBJ2-1	-	-	CASSLVGPNEQFF	TGTGCCAGCAGCTTGGTTGGCCCCAATGAGCAGTTCTTC
TRBV24-1	TRBJ2-3	-	TRBD2	CATSDPGLAGGADTQYF	TGTGCCACCAGTGACCCGGGACTAGCGGGAGGCGCAGATACGCAGTATTTT
TRBV27	TRBJ2-7	-	TRBD2	CASSYWASGPREQYF	TGTGCCAGCAGCTACTGGGCTAGCGGCCCTCGCGAGCAGTACTTC
TRBV9	TRBJ2-2	-	TRBD2	CASTTGGATTGELFF	TGTGCCAGCACCACGGGGGGGGCAACCACCGGGGAGCTGTTTTTT
TRBV5-4	TRBJ2-7	-	TRBD2	CASSPNGTSGRKNEQYF	TGTGCCAGCAGCCCAAACGGGACTAGCGGGAGAAAAAACGAGCAGTACTTC
TRBV5-6	TRBJ2-5	-	TRBD2	CASSLGTSGTQETQYF	TGTGCCAGCAGCTTGGGGACTAGCGGAACACAAGAGACCCAGTACTTC
TRBV10-2	TRBJ2-7	once	TRBD1	CASSESGQGADEQYF	TGCGCCAGCAGTGAGTCTGGACAGGGGGCCGACGAGCAGTACTTC
TRBV9	TRBJ2-2	-	TRBD2	CASSRTSGSNTGELFF	TGTGCCAGCAGCAGGACTAGCGGGTCGAACACCGGGGAGCTGTTTTTT
TRBV13	TRBJ2-3	-	TRBD1	CASSRTGPTDTQYF	TGTGCCAGCAGCCGGACAGGTCCCACAGATACGCAGTATTTT
TRBV11-2	TRBJ1-1	-	TRBD1	CASSLLAGTGFKNTEAFF	TGTGCCAGCAGCCTTCTTGCCGGGACAGGGTTTAAGAACACTGAAGCTTTCTTT
TRBV6-2/TRBV6-3	TRBJ2-7	-	TRBD2	CASSYSTSVTYEQYF	TGTGCCAGCAGTTACTCGACTAGCGTAACCTACGAGCAGTACTTC
TRBV3-1/TRBV3-2	TRBJ1-6	-	TRBD1	CASSQETGGGSPLHF	TGTGCCAGCAGCCAAGAGACAGGGGGTGGTTCACCCCTCCACTTT
TRBV30	TRBJ1-1	-	-	CAWRETGYEAEAFF	TGTGCCTGGAGAGAAACAGGGTATGAAGCTGAAGCTTTCTTT
TRBV5-1	TRBJ2-1	-	TRBD2	CASSLAGLAGRDEQFF	TGCGCCAGCAGCTTGGCGGGACTAGCGGGACGGGATGAGCAGTTCTTC
TRBV6-5	TRBJ2-1	-	TRBD1	CASSLGQVSYNEQFF	TGTGCCAGCAGTTTGGGACAGGTGTCCTACAATGAGCAGTTCTTC
TRBV6-5	TRBJ1-5	-	-	CASKISGSSNQPQHF	TGTGCCAGCAAAATCTCCGGTTCCAGCAATCAGCCCCAGCATTTT
TRBV5-4	TRBJ1-2	few	TRBD1	CASTRTGGDYGYTF	TGTGCCAGCACCCGGACAGGGGGGGACTATGGCTACACCTTC
TRBV6-6	TRBJ2-7	-	TRBD1	CASSYRDRDEQYF	TGTGCCAGCAGTTATAGAGACAGGGACGAGCAGTACTTC
TRBV7-2	TRBJ2-7	-	-	CASSLSSQYEQYF	TGTGCCAGCAGCCTGTCTAGCCAATACGAGCAGTACTTC
TRBV10-3	TRBJ2-3	-	TRBD1	CAIKLDRGRTDTQYF	TGTGCCATCAAATTGGACAGGGGGAGGACAGATACGCAGTATTTT
TRBV15	TRBJ2-7	-	TRBD2	CATSTSGRAHEQYF	TGTGCCACCAGCACTAGCGGGAGAGCCCACGAGCAGTACTTC
TRBV4-1	TRBJ2-7	-	TRBD2	CASSQDAAGGPFEQYF	TGCGCCAGCAGCCAAGATGCGGCGGGAGGTCCCTTCGAGCAGTACTTC
TRBV7-2	TRBJ1-6	-	-	CASSLHPGLPGGSPLHF	TGTGCCAGCAGCTTACATCCGGGACTCCCGGGAGGTTCACCCCTCCACTTT
TRBV28	TRBJ2-1	-	-	CASTAGPVEQFF	TGTGCCAGCACGGCGGGCCCCGTCGAGCAGTTCTTC